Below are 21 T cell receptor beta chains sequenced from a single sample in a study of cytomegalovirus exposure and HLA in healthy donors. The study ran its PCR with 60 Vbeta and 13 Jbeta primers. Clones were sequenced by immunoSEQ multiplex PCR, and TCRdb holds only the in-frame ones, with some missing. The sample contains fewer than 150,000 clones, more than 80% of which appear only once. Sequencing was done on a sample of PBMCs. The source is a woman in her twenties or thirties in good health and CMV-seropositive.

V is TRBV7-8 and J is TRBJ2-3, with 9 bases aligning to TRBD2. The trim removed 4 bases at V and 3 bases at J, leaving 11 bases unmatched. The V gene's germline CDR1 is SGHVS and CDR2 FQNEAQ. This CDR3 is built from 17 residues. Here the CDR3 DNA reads TGTGCCAGCAGCTACCGGGGCGGGGGGGGCAGAACAGATACGCAGTATTTT. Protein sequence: CASSYRGGGGRTDTQYF. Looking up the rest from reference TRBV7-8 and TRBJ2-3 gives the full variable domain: GAGVSQSPRYKVAKRGQDVALRCDPISGHVSLFWYQQALGQGPEFLTYFQNEAQLDKSGLPSDRFFAERPEGSVSTLKIQRTQQEDSAVYLCASSYRGGGGRTDTQYFGPGTRLTVL.

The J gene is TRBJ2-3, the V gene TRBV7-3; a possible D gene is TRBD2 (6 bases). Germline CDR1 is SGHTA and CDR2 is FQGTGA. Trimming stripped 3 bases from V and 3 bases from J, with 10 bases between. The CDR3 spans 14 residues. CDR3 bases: TGTGCCAGCAGCTTCGGGGGATGGACAGATACGCAGTATTTT. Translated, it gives CASSFGGWTDTQYF.

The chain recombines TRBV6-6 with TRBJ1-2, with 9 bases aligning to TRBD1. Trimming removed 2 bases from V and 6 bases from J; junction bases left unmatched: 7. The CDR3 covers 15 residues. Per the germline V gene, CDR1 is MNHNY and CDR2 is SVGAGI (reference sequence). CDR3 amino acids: CASSYLGQGMNGYTF. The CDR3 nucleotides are TGTGCCAGCAGTTACCTCGGACAGGGGATGAATGGCTACACCTTC.

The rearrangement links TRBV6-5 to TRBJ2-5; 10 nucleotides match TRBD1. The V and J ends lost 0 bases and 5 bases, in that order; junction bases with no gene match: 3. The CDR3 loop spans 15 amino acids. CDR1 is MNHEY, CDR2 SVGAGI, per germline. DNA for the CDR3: TGTGCCAGCAGTTACTCCTGGACAGGGGGGGAGACCCAGTACTTC. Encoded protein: CASSYSWTGGETQYF.

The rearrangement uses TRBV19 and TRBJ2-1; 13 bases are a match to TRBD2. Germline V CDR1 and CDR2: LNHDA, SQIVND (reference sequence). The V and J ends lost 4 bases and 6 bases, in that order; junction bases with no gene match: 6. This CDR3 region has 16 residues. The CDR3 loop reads CASSNLLAGGGNEQFF. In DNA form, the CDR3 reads TGTGCCAGTAGTAACCTACTAGCGGGGGGGGGCAATGAGCAGTTCTTC.

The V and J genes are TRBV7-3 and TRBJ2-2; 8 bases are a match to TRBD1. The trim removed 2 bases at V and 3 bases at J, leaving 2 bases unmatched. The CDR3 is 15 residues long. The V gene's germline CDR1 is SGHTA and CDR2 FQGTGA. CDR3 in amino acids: CASSLSDRDTGELFF. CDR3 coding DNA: TGTGCCAGCAGCTTATCGGACAGGGACACCGGGGAGCTGTTTTTT.

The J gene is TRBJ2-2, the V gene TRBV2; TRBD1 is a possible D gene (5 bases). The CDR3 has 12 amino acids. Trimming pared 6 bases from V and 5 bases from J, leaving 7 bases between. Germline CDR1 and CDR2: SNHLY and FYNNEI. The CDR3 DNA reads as TGTGCCAGCAGGACAGTGACCGGGGAGCTGTTTTTT. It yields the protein CASRTVTGELFF.

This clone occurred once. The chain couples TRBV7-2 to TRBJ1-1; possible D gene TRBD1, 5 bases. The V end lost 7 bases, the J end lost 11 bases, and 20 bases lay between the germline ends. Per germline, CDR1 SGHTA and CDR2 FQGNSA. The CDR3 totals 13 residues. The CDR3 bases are TGTGCCAGCAAAGCAGGGATGAACGCCGGCGCTTTCTTT. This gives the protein CASKAGMNAGAFF.

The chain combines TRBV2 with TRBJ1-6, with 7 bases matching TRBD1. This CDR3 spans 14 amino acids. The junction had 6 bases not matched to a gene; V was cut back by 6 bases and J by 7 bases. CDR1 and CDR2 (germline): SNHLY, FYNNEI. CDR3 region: CASRRDSVNSPLHF. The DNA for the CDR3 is TGTGCCAGCAGGAGGGACAGCGTGAATTCACCCCTCCACTTT.

CDR3 protein: CASSPDREAEAFF. In DNA, the CDR3 is TGTGCCAGCTCACCCGACAGGGAAGCTGAAGCTTTCTTT. The chain is built from TRBV18 and TRBJ1-1; 7 nucleotides line up with TRBD1. The germline V gene encodes CDR1 KGHSH and CDR2 LQKENI. The CDR3 has 13 amino acids. Losses at the gene ends were 3 bases for V and 6 bases for J; bases not matched to a gene: 4.

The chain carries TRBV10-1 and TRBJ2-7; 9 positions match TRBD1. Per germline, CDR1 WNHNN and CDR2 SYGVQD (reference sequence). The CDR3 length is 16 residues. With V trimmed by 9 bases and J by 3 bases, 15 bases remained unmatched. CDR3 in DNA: TGCGCCAGTGTGCCGGCCGGGACAGGGAAGGGCTACGAGCAGTACTTC. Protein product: CASVPAGTGKGYEQYF.

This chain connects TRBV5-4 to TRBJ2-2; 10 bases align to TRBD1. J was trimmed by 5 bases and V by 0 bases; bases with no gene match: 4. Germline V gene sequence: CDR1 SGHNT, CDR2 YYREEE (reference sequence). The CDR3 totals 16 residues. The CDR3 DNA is TGTGCCAGCAGCTTGGGACAGGGGGCGCTGACCGGGGAGCTGTTTTTT. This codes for CASSLGQGALTGELFF. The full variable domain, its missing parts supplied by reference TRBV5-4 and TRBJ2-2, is ETGVTQSPTHLIKTRGQQVTLRCSSQSGHNTVSWYQQALGQGPQFIFQYYREEENGRGNFPPRFSGLQFPNYSSELNVNALELDDSALYLCASSLGQGALTGELFFGEGSRLTVL.

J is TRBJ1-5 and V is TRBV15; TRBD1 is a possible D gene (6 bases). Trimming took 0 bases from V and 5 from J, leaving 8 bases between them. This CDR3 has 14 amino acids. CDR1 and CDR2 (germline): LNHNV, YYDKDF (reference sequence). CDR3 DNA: TGTGCCACCAGCAGAGACAGGGGCGATCAGCCCCAGCATTTT. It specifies CATSRDRGDQPQHF.

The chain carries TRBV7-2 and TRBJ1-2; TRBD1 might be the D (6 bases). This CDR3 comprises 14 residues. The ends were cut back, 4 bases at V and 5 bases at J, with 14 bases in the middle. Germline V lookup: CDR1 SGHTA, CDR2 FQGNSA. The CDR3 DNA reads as TGTGCCAGCAGCTCCCCAGGACAGCGTTATGGCTACACCTTC. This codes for CASSSPGQRYGYTF.

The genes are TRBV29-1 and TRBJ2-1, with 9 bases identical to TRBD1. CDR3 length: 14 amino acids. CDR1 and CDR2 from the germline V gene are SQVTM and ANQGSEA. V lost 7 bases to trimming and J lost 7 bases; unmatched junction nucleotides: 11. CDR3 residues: CSAWPGDRANEQFF. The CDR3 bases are TGCAGCGCCTGGCCGGGGGACAGGGCTAATGAGCAGTTCTTC.

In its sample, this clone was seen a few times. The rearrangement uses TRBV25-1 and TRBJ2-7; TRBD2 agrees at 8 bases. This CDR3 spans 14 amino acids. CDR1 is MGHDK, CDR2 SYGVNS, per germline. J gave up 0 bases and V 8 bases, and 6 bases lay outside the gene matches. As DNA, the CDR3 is TGTGCCAGCCGTCCAAGCGGGAGCTCCTACGAGCAGTACTTC. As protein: CASRPSGSSYEQYF.

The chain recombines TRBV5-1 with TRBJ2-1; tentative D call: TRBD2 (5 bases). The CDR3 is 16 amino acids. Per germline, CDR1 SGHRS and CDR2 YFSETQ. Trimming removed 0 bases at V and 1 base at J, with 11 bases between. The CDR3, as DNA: TGCGCCAGCAGCTTGGCGGCGGGTCTTTCCTACAATGAGCAGTTCTTC. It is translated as CASSLAAGLSYNEQFF.

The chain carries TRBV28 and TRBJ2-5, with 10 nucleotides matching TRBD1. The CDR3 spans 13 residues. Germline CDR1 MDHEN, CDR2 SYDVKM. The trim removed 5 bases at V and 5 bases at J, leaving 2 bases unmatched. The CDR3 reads CASSRTGGETQYF. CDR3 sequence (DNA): TGTGCCAGCAGTCGGACAGGGGGGGAGACCCAGTACTTC.

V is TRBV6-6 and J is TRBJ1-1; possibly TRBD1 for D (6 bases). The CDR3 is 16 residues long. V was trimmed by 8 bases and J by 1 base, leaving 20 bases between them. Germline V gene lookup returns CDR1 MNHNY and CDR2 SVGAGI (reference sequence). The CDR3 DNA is TGTGCCAGCCCGGATTTTCCAGGGGTACAGAACACTGAAGCTTTCTTT. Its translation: CASPDFPGVQNTEAFF.

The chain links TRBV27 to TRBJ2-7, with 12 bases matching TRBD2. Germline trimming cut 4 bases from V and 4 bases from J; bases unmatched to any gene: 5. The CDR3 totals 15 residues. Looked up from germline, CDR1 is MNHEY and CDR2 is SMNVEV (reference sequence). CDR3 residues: CASSYTSGGIYEQYF. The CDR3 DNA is TGTGCCAGCAGTTATACTAGCGGGGGGATTTACGAGCAGTACTTC.

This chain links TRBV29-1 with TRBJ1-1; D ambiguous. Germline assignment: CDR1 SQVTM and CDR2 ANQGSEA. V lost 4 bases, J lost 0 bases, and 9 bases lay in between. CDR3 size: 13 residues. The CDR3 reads CSVVLPMNTEAFF. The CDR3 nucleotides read TGCAGCGTTGTGCTCCCTATGAACACTGAAGCTTTCTTT.